The 29 T cell receptor beta chains given below trace back to one sample, sequenced in a study of blood T cell repertoires in COVID-19 (dated by TCRdb to 2018 to 2021). Receptor amplification or capture employed the immunoSEQ multiplex PCR assay. Entries here come from immuneACCESS through TCRdb and include only in-frame sequences with V and J called. Some clones fail to appear in such tables; in the studies checked, an unresolved V gene covers under half of the shortfall, and the cause of the remainder is unknown. For this sample there are about 150,000 clones; around four fifths appear just once. The top ten clones comprise less than 2.5% of the sample. The sequencing sample was made of peripheral blood. These receptors were collected from a man in his 70s with acute or convalescent COVID-19.

The V call is TRBV10-3, the J call TRBJ1-1; 11 positions match TRBD1. CDR1 is ENHRY, CDR2 SYGVKD, per germline. This CDR3 has 17 residues. V lost 5 bases to trimming and J lost 6 bases; unmatched junction nucleotides: 14. CDR3 residues: CAISPGTGGGPDAEAFF. DNA for the CDR3: TGTGCCATCAGTCCCGGGACAGGGGGGGGTCCAGACGCTGAAGCTTTCTTT.

The chain carries TRBV7-8 and TRBJ2-7; TRBD2 matches 8 bases. This CDR3 spans 16 amino acids. CDR1 is SGHVS and CDR2 is FQNEAQ in the germline V gene. V trimming: 1 base; J trimming: 3 bases; junction bases outside the gene matches: 8. As DNA, the CDR3 is TGTGCCAGCAGCTTAGGACTAGCGCCAGCGGGCTACGAGCAGTACTTC. Amino acids: CASSLGLAPAGYEQYF.

The chain recombines TRBV21-1 with TRBJ2-5; TRBD1 is taken as the D call from the table, unchecked against the DNA. TRBV21-1 is given as a pseudogene. The CDR3 extends over 18 amino acids. In DNA, the CDR3 is TGTGCCAGCAGCATTGGGACCGGACAGGGCACTCTCCAAGAGACCCAGTACTTC. Encoded protein: CASSIGTGQGTLQETQYF.

The V call is TRBV5-4, the J call TRBJ1-5, with TRBD1 matching 7 bases. CDR3 length equals 14 residues. Germline V gene sequence: CDR1 SGHNT, CDR2 YYREEE (reference sequence). V shed 5 bases and J 1 base; nucleotides not matched to a gene: 3. CDR3 protein: CASSRTGSNQPQHF. In DNA form, the CDR3 reads TGTGCCAGCAGTCGGACAGGAAGCAATCAGCCCCAGCATTTT. Based on the CDR3 plus reference TRBV5-4 and TRBJ1-5, the full variable domain is ETGVTQSPTHLIKTRGQQVTLRCSSQSGHNTVSWYQQALGQGPQFIFQYYREEENGRGNFPPRFSGLQFPNYSSELNVNALELDDSALYLCASSRTGSNQPQHFGDGTRLSIL.

V usage is TRBV12-5 and J usage is TRBJ2-2; D might be TRBD1 (7 bases). Trimming removed 2 bases from V and 3 bases from J, with 16 bases in between. Per germline, CDR1 LGHNT and CDR2 FRNRAP. The CDR3 loop spans 17 amino acids. In nucleotides, the CDR3 is TGTGCTAGTGGTTTGAAAAAGACAGGGACTTACACCGGGGAGCTGTTTTTT. It encodes CASGLKKTGTYTGELFF. The whole variable domain, remainder taken from reference TRBV12-5 and TRBJ2-2, is DARVTQTPRHKVTEMGQEVTMRCQPILGHNTVFWYRQTMMQGLELLAYFRNRAPLDDSGMPKDRFSAEMPDATLATLKIQPSEPRDSAVYFCASGLKKTGTYTGELFFGEGSRLTVL.

The chain couples TRBV12-3 or TRBV12-4 to TRBJ2-2; perhaps TRBD2 as D (5 bases). The length of the CDR3 is 13 residues. V was clipped by 9 bases and J by 7 bases, with 15 bases between them. Written as DNA, the CDR3 is TGTGCCAGTAGAGAGGGTTGGAACGGGGAGCTGTTTTTT. Amino acids: CASREGWNGELFF.

This chain uses TRBV5-1 with TRBJ2-7; 12 nucleotides match TRBD2. CDR3 length equals 13 residues. CDR1 is SGHRS and CDR2 is YFSETQ in the germline V gene. V lost 5 bases, J lost 6 bases, and 3 bases stayed unmatched. The CDR3 here is CASRTSGSFEQYF. The CDR3 DNA sequence: TGCGCCAGCAGGACTAGCGGGAGTTTCGAGCAGTACTTC.

The V gene is TRBV7-3, the J gene TRBJ2-1, with D perhaps TRBD2 (5 bases). Trimming took off 5 bases at V and 4 bases at J, with 15 bases between the two ends. Germline V gene data show CDR1 as SGHTA and CDR2 as FQGTGA. There are 15 residues in the CDR3. The CDR3 DNA sequence: TGTGCCAGCAGCCGTACATTCGGGGAATACAATGAGCAGTTCTTC. It is translated as CASSRTFGEYNEQFF.

This clone was recorded once. The chain couples TRBV5-1 to TRBJ1-1, with D possibly TRBD1 on 6 matching bases. The CDR3 length is 14 residues. The germline CDR1 and CDR2 sequences are SGHRS and YFSETQ. V shed 3 bases and J shed 5 bases, with 14 bases lying between them. The CDR3 loop reads CASSSRDTRTEAFF. CDR3 bases: TGCGCCAGCAGCTCCCGGGACACAAGGACTGAAGCTTTCTTT.

This sequence joins TRBV27 and TRBJ2-5; 10 nucleotides match TRBD2. This CDR3 has 14 residues. Trimming at V came to 5 bases and at J to 7 bases, leaving 7 bases not matched to a gene. In germline, CDR1 is MNHEY, CDR2 SMNVEV (reference sequence). CDR3 nucleotide sequence: TGTGCCAGCAGTCTGCTAGCGGGAGATCGGACCCAGTACTTC. This codes for CASSLLAGDRTQYF.

The count of this clone is one. The gene calls are TRBV5-6 and TRBJ1-1; D ambiguous. Germline V gives CDR1 SGHDT, CDR2 YYEEEE. This CDR3 has 11 residues. Trimming shortened V by 1 base and J by 11 bases, and 9 bases separated the two germline ends. The CDR3 DNA sequence: TGTGCCAGCAGCTTGCAGGAGGAGGCTTTCTTT. Protein sequence: CASSLQEEAFF.

CDR3 region: CASSPQEVLASLETQYF. The CDR3 bases are TGTGCCAGCAGCCCCCAGGAAGTTTTAGCTAGCCTGGAGACCCAGTACTTC. The chain employs TRBV7-2 and TRBJ2-5; the D gene is possibly TRBD2 (5 bases). The germline gives CDR1 SGHTA, CDR2 FQGNSA. This CDR3 comprises 17 residues. The V gene lost 5 bases and the J gene lost 5 bases, with 24 bases spanning the gap.

V usage is TRBV5-1 and J usage is TRBJ1-3; 8 nucleotides align to TRBD1. The CDR3 covers 17 residues. J gave up 0 bases and V 4 bases, and 9 bases lay outside the gene matches. The germline CDR1 and CDR2 sequences are SGHRS and YFSETQ. This CDR3 is CASSIGNTGGSGNTIYF. The CDR3 coding sequence is TGCGCCAGCAGCATTGGAAATACAGGGGGCTCTGGAAACACCATATATTTT.

V gene TRBV21-1 combines with J gene TRBJ1-5. TRBV21-1 is assigned pseudogene status. CDR3 size: 16 residues. The CDR3 bases are TGTGCCAGCAGCAAAGACTTCCGGGGGGGAAATCAGCCCCAGCATTTT. Amino acids: CASSKDFRGGNQPQHF.

Only one count was recorded for this clone. The chain combines TRBV18 with TRBJ2-3; 9 bases fit TRBD2. V was clipped by 2 bases and J by 1 base; unmatched bases: 1. Germline CDR1 reads KGHSH; CDR2 reads LQKENI. The CDR3 has 15 amino acids. The CDR3 here is CASSPEREGTDTQYF. The CDR3 DNA reads as TGTGCCAGCTCACCAGAGCGGGAGGGCACAGATACGCAGTATTTT.

J is TRBJ1-4 and V is TRBV10-3; possibly TRBD1 for D (5 bases). Germline CDR1 reads ENHRY; CDR2 reads SYGVKD. V was shortened by 10 bases and J by 1 base, with 10 bases between the two germline ends. The CDR3 runs 13 residues. CDR3: CATSQETNEKLFF. CDR3 DNA: TGTGCCACCTCACAGGAAACTAATGAAAAACTGTTTTTT.

This clone was seen just once. The V call is TRBV18, the J call TRBJ2-7; no clear D gene. The germline V gene has CDR1 KGHSH and CDR2 LQKENI. The CDR3 extends over 12 amino acids. Trimming left V 5 bases short and J 7 bases short, with 12 bases between. DNA for the CDR3: TGTGCCAGCTCAACGGGTCCCGGGGAGCAGTACTTC. This codes for CASSTGPGEQYF.

V usage is TRBV9 and J usage is TRBJ2-5; 11 bases fit TRBD2. The V gene end was trimmed by 4 bases and the J gene end by 1 base; junction bases not matched to a gene: 6. The CDR3 is 16 residues long. Germline V CDR1 and CDR2: SGDLS, YYNGEE. The DNA for the CDR3 is TGTGCCAGCAGCAAGACTAGCGGGGCTATCCAAGAGACCCAGTACTTC. Its protein is CASSKTSGAIQETQYF.

The sample holds one count of this clone. The chain links TRBV7-2 to TRBJ2-5; 7 positions agree with TRBD1. The CDR3 loop spans 15 amino acids. With 5 bases clipped from V and 1 base from J, the junction kept 7 bases outside the gene matches. The germline gives CDR1 SGHTA, CDR2 FQGNSA. CDR3 loop: CASSRSQGLQETQYF. The CDR3 nucleotides are TGTGCCAGCAGCAGATCACAGGGGCTCCAAGAGACCCAGTACTTC. Together with reference TRBV7-2 and TRBJ2-5, the CDR3 gives the full variable domain: GAGVSQSPSNKVTEKGKDVELRCDPISGHTALYWYRQSLGQGLEFLIYFQGNSAPDKSGLPSDRFSAERTGGSVSTLTIQRTQQEDSAVYLCASSRSQGLQETQYFGPGTRLLVL.

This chain joins TRBV5-1 and TRBJ2-5; 8 bases line up with TRBD1. J was trimmed by 3 bases and V by 7 bases; bases with no gene match: 17. CDR3 length: 17 residues. Per the germline V gene, CDR1 is SGHRS and CDR2 is YFSETQ. The CDR3 region is CASRYQFTTGAEETQYF. The CDR3 region has the DNA TGCGCCAGCCGGTACCAGTTCACGACAGGGGCCGAAGAGACCCAGTACTTC.

This chain connects TRBV2 to TRBJ2-1; TRBD2 agrees at 8 bases. With V trimmed by 3 bases and J by 2 bases, 3 bases remained unmatched. The CDR3 contains 15 residues. The germline CDR1 and CDR2 sequences are SNHLY and FYNNEI. CDR3 bases: TGTGCCAGCAGTGATCGACTAGCGACCTACAATGAGCAGTTCTTC. Translating gives CASSDRLATYNEQFF.

The chain joins TRBV7-9 to TRBJ1-1; 7 nucleotides agree with TRBD1. The CDR3 contains 14 residues. V dropped 5 bases and J dropped 4; count of bases not matched to a gene: 7. Germline V gene data show CDR1 as SEHNR and CDR2 as FQNEAQ (reference sequence). CDR3 in amino acids: CASSLTGEVTEAFF. Here the CDR3 DNA reads TGTGCCAGCAGCCTAACAGGGGAGGTCACTGAAGCTTTCTTT. The variable domain in full, completed from reference TRBV7-9 and TRBJ1-1, reads DTGVSQNPRHKITKRGQNVTFRCDPISEHNRLYWYRQTLGQGPEFLTYFQNEAQLEKSRLLSDRFSAERPKGSFSTLEIQRTEQGDSAMYLCASSLTGEVTEAFFGQGTRLTVV.

V and J are TRBV6-1 and TRBJ1-3; the D is unclear. Germline assignment: CDR1 MNHNS and CDR2 SASEGT. Trimming took 3 bases from V and 4 from J, leaving 13 bases between them. The CDR3 runs 15 residues. The CDR3 DNA is TGTGCCAGCAGTGACAACGTCGGGTCGGGAAACACCATATATTTT. Translation: CASSDNVGSGNTIYF.

V usage is TRBV9 and J usage is TRBJ2-5; the match to TRBD1 covers 8 bases. Germline CDR1 reads SGDLS; CDR2 reads YYNGEE. The CDR3 has 15 residues. V lost 4 bases and J lost 5; bases outside the gene matches: 10. CDR3 sequence reads: CASSSGQGSLETQYF. DNA for the CDR3: TGTGCCAGCAGCTCTGGACAGGGTTCTTTGGAGACCCAGTACTTC.

The chain links TRBV6-5 to TRBJ2-2, with 7 nucleotides matching TRBD1. V trimming: 6 bases; J trimming: 0 bases; junction bases outside the gene matches: 4. The germline V gene encodes CDR1 MNHEY and CDR2 SVGAGI. The CDR3 spans 15 residues. DNA for the CDR3: TGTGCCAGCAGGTCAGGACAGGCGAACACCGGGGAGCTGTTTTTT. Translation gives CASRSGQANTGELFF.

This clone was seen at least ten times. V usage is TRBV6-6 and J usage is TRBJ2-1, with 10 bases matching TRBD2. CDR3 length: 14 residues. V shed 3 bases and J 7 bases; nucleotides not matched to a gene: 3. From germline, CDR1 is MNHNY and CDR2 SVGAGI (reference sequence). CDR3 DNA sequence: TGTGCCAGCAGTTATCTAGCGGGGGAAAATGAGCAGTTCTTC. As protein: CASSYLAGENEQFF.

CDR3 sequence: CASSFRTTTQFNEKLFF. The CDR3 DNA follows: TGTGCCAGCAGCTTTCGGACTACCACTCAATTTAATGAAAAACTGTTTTTT. The chain uses TRBV5-5 and TRBJ1-4; the D is unclear. Germline values: CDR1 SGHKS, CDR2 YYEKEE (reference sequence). V shed 2 bases and J shed 4 bases, with 18 bases lying between them. CDR3 size: 17 residues. Combining the CDR3 with reference TRBV5-5 and TRBJ1-4 gives the whole variable domain DAGVTQSPTHLIKTRGQQVTLRCSPISGHKSVSWYQQVLGQGPQFIFQYYEKEERGRGNFPDRFSARQFPNYSSELNVNALLLGDSALYLCASSFRTTTQFNEKLFFGSGTQLSVL.

This clone was picked up one time. This chain connects TRBV19 to TRBJ2-2; perhaps TRBD2 as D (7 bases). The CDR3 length is 15 residues. Germline CDR1 reads LNHDA; CDR2 reads SQIVND (reference sequence). V lost 3 bases and J lost 3, with 11 bases in between. CDR3 residues: CASSIGGRDTGELFF. The CDR3 coding sequence is TGTGCCAGTAGTATCGGGGGGCGTGACACCGGGGAGCTGTTTTTT.

This chain connects TRBV13 to TRBJ2-2, with 9 nucleotides matching TRBD1. V shed 5 bases and J 4 bases; nucleotides not matched to a gene: 5. From germline, CDR1 is PRHDT and CDR2 FYEKMQ (reference sequence). CDR3 length: 15 amino acids. The CDR3: CASSDTGGGTGELFF. CDR3 nucleotide sequence: TGTGCCAGCAGCGATACAGGGGGCGGCACCGGGGAGCTGTTTTTT.